These 8 T cell receptor beta chains share one sample of origin, sequenced in a study of regulatory T cells in long-lasting Graves disease. Library construction for TCR beta used iRepertoire HTBI primers and Arm-PCR of CDR3 regions. TCRdb reprocessed the multiplex PCR reads via MiXCR and lists one record per CDR3 protein. The sample carries 500,000 to 700,000 distinct CDR3 sequences, around 15% recorded once. Specified time point: newly diagnosed GD, antithyroid drugs for less than 3 months. The TCR library was made from RNA that had been extracted from PBMCs in TRIzol. These same records also appear under a second study, on T cells in Graves' hyperthyroidism and ophthalmopathy.

The material was peripheral blood mononuclear cells (PBMCs), obtained at new diagnosis, from a patient treated with antithyroid drugs. These receptor sequences come from a young woman with Graves disease.

This clonotype was seen only a few times. The chain recombines TRBV5-4 with TRBJ2-7; 8 nucleotides match TRBD2. The CDR3 is 15 amino acids. The V and J ends lost 2 bases and 2 bases, in that order; junction bases with no gene match: 6. Germline V gene lookup returns CDR1 SGHNT and CDR2 YYREEE (reference sequence). CDR3 DNA sequence: TGTGCCAGCAGCTTTAGCACTAGCGGAGCCTACGAGCAGTACTTC. It specifies CASSFSTSGAYEQYF.

This sequence joins TRBV30 and TRBJ2-1; 13 bases fit TRBD2. The germline V gene has CDR1 GTSNPN and CDR2 SVGIG (reference sequence). The V and J ends lost 3 bases and 8 bases, in that order; junction bases with no gene match: 7. The CDR3 spans 15 residues. The CDR3 protein is CAWSPTSGRGHEQFF. CDR3 coding DNA: TGTGCCTGGAGCCCAACTAGCGGGAGGGGCCATGAGCAGTTCTTC.

Ten or more counts support this clonotype. The V call is TRBV2, the J call TRBJ2-7; 8 bases align to TRBD1. V was clipped by 5 bases and J by 7 bases; unmatched bases: 10. This CDR3 is built from 14 residues. Germline V gene lookup returns CDR1 SNHLY and CDR2 FYNNEI. The CDR3: CASSPPGQAGEQYF. DNA for the CDR3: TGTGCCAGCAGTCCCCCGGGACAGGCCGGGGAGCAGTACTTC.

About this clonotype itself: One junction end disagrees with the germline gene, perhaps due to a read error. This sequence joins TRBV7-9 and TRBJ1-2, with 7 bases lining up with TRBD1. The CDR3 extends over 13 amino acids. Germline loops: CDR1 SEHNR, CDR2 FQNEAQ (reference sequence). In DNA, the CDR3 is TGTGTCAGCAGCTTAGGGACAGCTTATGGCTACACCTTC. It translates to CVSSLGTAYGYTF. The variable domain in full, with the rest retrieved from reference TRBV7-9 and TRBJ1-2, is DTGVSQNPRHKITKRGQNVTFRCDPISEHNRLYWYRQTLGQGPEFLTYFQNEAQLEKSRLLSDRFSAERPKGSFSTLEIQRTEQGDSAMYLCVSSLGTAYGYTFGSGTRLTVV.

The table lists this clonotype with many counts. The chain uses TRBV19 and TRBJ1-2, with 7 nucleotides matching TRBD1. This CDR3 has 14 residues. Unmatched junction bases numbered 9, after V lost 4 bases and J lost 7 bases. Germline assignment: CDR1 LNHDA and CDR2 SQIVND (reference sequence). CDR3 region: CASSKEDRHLGYTF. CDR3 in DNA: TGTGCCAGTAGTAAAGAGGACAGGCATCTTGGCTACACCTTC.

A remark on this clonotype: An end of the junction does not agree with germline; a read error may underlie this. V gene TRBV7-7 combines with J gene TRBJ2-5; TRBD2 is a possible D gene (6 bases). There are 15 residues in the CDR3. The V gene's germline CDR1 is SSHAT and CDR2 FNYEAQ (reference sequence). The DNA for the CDR3 is TGTGCTAGCAGCTGGGGGACTTATCATGAAGAGACCCAGTACTTC. Amino acids: CASSWGTYHEETQYF.

The chain carries TRBV12-3 or TRBV12-4 and TRBJ2-1; possibly TRBD2 for D (6 bases). The V end was cut by 8 bases, the J end by 8 bases, with 40 bases between. The CDR3 extends over 21 amino acids. CDR3 DNA: TGTGCCAGCGGTCAGACCCCCTCGGAGGGGTCGGCGTTCGGCAAGAGGGATGAGCAGTTCTTC. This encodes CASGQTPSEGSAFGKRDEQFF.

The chain joins TRBV6-2 or TRBV6-3 to TRBJ2-2; D possibly corresponds to TRBD1 (6 bases). The germline V gene has CDR1 MNHEY and CDR2 SVGEGT. Trimming took 5 bases from V and 5 from J, leaving 12 bases between them. This CDR3 has 14 residues. CDR3 coding DNA: TGTGCCAGCAGTAAAAACAGGGATACCGGGGAGCTGTTTTTT. Residues: CASSKNRDTGELFF.